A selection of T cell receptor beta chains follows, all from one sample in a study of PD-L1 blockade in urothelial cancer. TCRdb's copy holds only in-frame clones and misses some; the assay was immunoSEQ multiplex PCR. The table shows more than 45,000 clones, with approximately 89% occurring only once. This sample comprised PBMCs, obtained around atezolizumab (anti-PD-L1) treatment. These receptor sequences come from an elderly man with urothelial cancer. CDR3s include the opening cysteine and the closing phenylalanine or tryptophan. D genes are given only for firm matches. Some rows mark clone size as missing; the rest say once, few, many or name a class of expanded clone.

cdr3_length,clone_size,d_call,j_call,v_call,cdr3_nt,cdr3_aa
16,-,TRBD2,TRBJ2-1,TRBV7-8,TGTGCCAGCAGCTCCCCAAGCGGGGGATCCTACAATGAGCAGTTCTTC,CASSSPSGGSYNEQFF
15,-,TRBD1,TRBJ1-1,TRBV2,TGTGCCAGCAGTGATGACAGGGGCATTCACACTGAAGCTTTCTTT,CASSDDRGIHTEAFF
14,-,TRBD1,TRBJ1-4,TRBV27,TGTGCCAGCAGCACAGGGGGCGTAAGTGAAAAACTGTTTTTT,CASSTGGVSEKLFF
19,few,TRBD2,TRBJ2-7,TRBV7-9,TGTGCCAGCAGCTTAGAGGGGACTAGCGGGAGGGCCTGGTCCTACGAGCAGTACTTC,CASSLEGTSGRAWSYEQYF
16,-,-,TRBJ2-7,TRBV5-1,TGCGCCAGCAGCTTGGCCGGGGGCGGGAGCTCCTACGAGCAGTACTTC,CASSLAGGGSSYEQYF
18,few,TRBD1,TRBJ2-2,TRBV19,TGTGCCAGTAGTCTACAGAACGCAAGGGACAGATTCACCGGGGAGCTGTTTTTT,CASSLQNARDRFTGELFF
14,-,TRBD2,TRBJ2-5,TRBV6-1,TGTGCCAGCAGTGACGGGGGGGGACAAGAGACCCAGTACTTC,CASSDGGGQETQYF
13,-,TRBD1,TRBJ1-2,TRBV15,TGTGCCACCAGTCCAGGGGGTCGGCCTGGCTACACCTTC,CATSPGGRPGYTF
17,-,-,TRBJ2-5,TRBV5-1,TGCGCCAGCAGCTTGTCTCGACAGGTCCCCTACCAAGAGACCCAGTACTTC,CASSLSRQVPYQETQYF
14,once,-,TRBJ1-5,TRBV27,TGTGCCAGCAGTTTTGGAGGGCCGAATCAGCCCCAGCATTTT,CASSFGGPNQPQHF
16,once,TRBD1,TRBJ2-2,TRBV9,TGTGCCAGCAGCGGGGAACAGGGGGAGTCAGCCGGGGAGCTGTTTTTT,CASSGEQGESAGELFF
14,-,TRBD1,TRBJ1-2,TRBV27,TGTGCCAGCAGCCGAGGACAGGGGAGCTATGGCTACACCTTC,CASSRGQGSYGYTF
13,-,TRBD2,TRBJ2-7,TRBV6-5,TGTGCCAGCAGTTACGGACTAGAGGTCGAGCAGTACTTC,CASSYGLEVEQYF
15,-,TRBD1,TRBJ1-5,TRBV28,TGTGCCAGCAGTTCCCTCTTGACAGGGAATCAGCCCCAGCATTTT,CASSSLLTGNQPQHF
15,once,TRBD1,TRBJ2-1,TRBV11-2,TGTGCCAGCAGCTTAGACAGGGGGCTGGCCCATGAGCAGTTCTTC,CASSLDRGLAHEQFF
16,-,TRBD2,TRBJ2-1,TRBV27,TGTGCCAGCAGTTGGGGGAGGACTAGCCTTTACAATGAGCAGTTCTTC,CASSWGRTSLYNEQFF
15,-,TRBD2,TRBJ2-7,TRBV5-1,TGCGCCAGCAGCAGAGCCGGAAGCGGGGCCTACGAGCAGTACTTC,CASSRAGSGAYEQYF
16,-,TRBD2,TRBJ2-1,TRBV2,TGTGCCAGCAGGCGGGAGAACCTTATTCCTAACAATGAGCAGTTCTTC,CASRRENLIPNNEQFF
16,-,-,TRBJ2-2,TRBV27,TGTGCCAGCTCTCGGCAACGGGGGAGTGGCACCGGGGAGCTGTTTTTT,CASSRQRGSGTGELFF
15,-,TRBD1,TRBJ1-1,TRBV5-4,TGTGCCAGCAGCTTGGGAGACAGGGCGAACACTGAAGCTTTCTTT,CASSLGDRANTEAFF
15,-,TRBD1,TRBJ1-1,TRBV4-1,TGCGCCAGCAGCCAAGAAGGACAGGGTATCACTGAAGCTTTCTTT,CASSQEGQGITEAFF
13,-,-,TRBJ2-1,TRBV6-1,TGTGCCAGCAGTGAAGTACAGAACAATGAGCAGTTCTTC,CASSEVQNNEQFF
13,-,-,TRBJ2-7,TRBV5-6,TGTGCCAGCAGCATCGGACTCGCCTACGAGCAGTACTTC,CASSIGLAYEQYF
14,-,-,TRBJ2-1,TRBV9,TGTGCCAGCAGCGTAGGGGGGCATGGCAATGAGCAGTTCTTC,CASSVGGHGNEQFF
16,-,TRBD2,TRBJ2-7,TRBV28,TGTGCCAGCAGTTTACGGGGACTAGCGGGAAAAAACGAGCAGTACTTC,CASSLRGLAGKNEQYF
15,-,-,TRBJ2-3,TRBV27,TGTGCCAGCAGTTTCGACGGCAGGGGCACAGATACGCAGTATTTT,CASSFDGRGTDTQYF
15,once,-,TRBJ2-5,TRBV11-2,TGTGCCAGTCTCCCTTCCGGGGGTATAGGGGAGACCCAGTACTTC,CASLPSGGIGETQYF
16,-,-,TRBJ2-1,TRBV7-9,TGTGCCAGCAGCTTAGGGGGCAGGACGACCTACAATGAGCAGTTCTTC,CASSLGGRTTYNEQFF
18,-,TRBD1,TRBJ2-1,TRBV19,TGTGCCAGTAGTATAGATGGGACAGGGAAGTTGGGCAGCCATGAGCAGTTCTTC,CASSIDGTGKLGSHEQFF
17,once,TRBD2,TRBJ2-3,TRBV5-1,TGCGCCAGCAGCGCCGGGACTAGCGGGAGGAGCCCAGATACGCAGTATTTT,CASSAGTSGRSPDTQYF
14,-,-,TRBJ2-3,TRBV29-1,TGCAGCGTTGATAAGGCAGGGGTCGCAGATACGCAGTATTTT,CSVDKAGVADTQYF
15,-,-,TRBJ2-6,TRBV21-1,TGTGCCAGCAGCTTTCACTCCTCTGGGGCCAACGTCCTGACTTTC,CASSFHSSGANVLTF
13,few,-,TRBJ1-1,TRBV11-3,TGTGCCAGCAGCTTAGGGGCGAACACTGAAGCTTTCTTT,CASSLGANTEAFF
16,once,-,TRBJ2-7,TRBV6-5,TGTGCCAGCAGTTACTCGGGGCCAGGTGTAGAGGACGAGCAGTACTTC,CASSYSGPGVEDEQYF
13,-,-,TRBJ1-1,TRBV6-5,TGTGCCAGCAAGAGGGAAGAGAACACTGAAGCTTTCTTT,CASKREENTEAFF
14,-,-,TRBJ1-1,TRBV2,TGTGCCCTAAGCGGGGACGCAGGTAACACTGAAGCTTTCTTT,CALSGDAGNTEAFF
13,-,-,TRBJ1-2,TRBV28,TGTGCCAGCACCGAGGGGAGGGTAGATGGCTACACCTTC,CASTEGRVDGYTF
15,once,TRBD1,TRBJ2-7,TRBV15,TGTGCCACCAGCAGAGAACGGGACAGGGGGTCCGAGCAGTACTTC,CATSRERDRGSEQYF
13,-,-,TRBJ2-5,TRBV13,TGTGCCAGCAGCCCCCCAGGGGTAGAGACCCAGTACTTC,CASSPPGVETQYF
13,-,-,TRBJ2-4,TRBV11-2,TGTGCCAGCAGCCTAGGACAGCAAAACATTCAGTACTTC,CASSLGQQNIQYF
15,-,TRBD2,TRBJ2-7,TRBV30,TGTGCCTGGAGGGGCGGGACTAGCGGGATCTACGAGCAGTACTTC,CAWRGGTSGIYEQYF
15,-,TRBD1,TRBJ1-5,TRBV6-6,TGTGCCAGCAGTTCTCTAGGGACAGGGGTCTCGCCCCAGCATTTT,CASSSLGTGVSPQHF
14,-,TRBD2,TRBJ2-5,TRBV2,TGTGCCAGCGTTGCAAGGGTAGCGGGAGAGACCCAGTACTTC,CASVARVAGETQYF
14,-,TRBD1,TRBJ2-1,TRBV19,TGTGCCAGTAGTGGGACAGTCTCCTACAATGAGCAGTTCTTC,CASSGTVSYNEQFF
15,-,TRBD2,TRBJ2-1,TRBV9,TGTGCCAGCAGCGTGGGACTAGCTTCCTACAATGAGCAGTTCTTC,CASSVGLASYNEQFF
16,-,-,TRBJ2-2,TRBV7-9,TGTGCCAGCAGCTTAGGGACTGCCCCGGGCACCGGGGAGCTGTTTTTT,CASSLGTAPGTGELFF
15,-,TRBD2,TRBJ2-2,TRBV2,TGTGCCAGCAGTTTGGCTAGCGGGAGTCCCGGGGAGCTGTTTTTT,CASSLASGSPGELFF
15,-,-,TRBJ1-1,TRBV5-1,TGCGCCAGCAGCAGAACGACCTCCCGGGACACTGAAGCTTTCTTT,CASSRTTSRDTEAFF
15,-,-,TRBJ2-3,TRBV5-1,TGCGCCAGCAGCTTGGCCGGTCCTAGCACAGATACGCAGTATTTT,CASSLAGPSTDTQYF
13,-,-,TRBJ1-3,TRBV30,TGTGCCTGGAGTGTGCCTCAGGGAAACACCATATATTTT,CAWSVPQGNTIYF
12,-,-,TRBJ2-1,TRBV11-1,TGTGCCAGCAGACAAGTTGGCGGTGAGCAGTTCTTC,CASRQVGGEQFF
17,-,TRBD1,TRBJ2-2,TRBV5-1,TGCGCCAGCAGCTGGGGGCCGGGACAGGGATTAGCCGGGGAGCTGTTTTTT,CASSWGPGQGLAGELFF
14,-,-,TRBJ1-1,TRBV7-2,TGTGCCAGCAGCCGCGGGGGGTTAAACACTGAAGCTTTCTTT,CASSRGGLNTEAFF
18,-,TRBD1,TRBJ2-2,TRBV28,TGTGCCAGCAGCCCGCCCTCAGGGCAGGGGGCGCGCACCGGGGAGCTGTTTTTT,CASSPPSGQGARTGELFF
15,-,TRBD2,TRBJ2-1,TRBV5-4,TGTGCCAGCAGCTTGGGACTAGCGGGAGGTTATGAGCAGTTCTTC,CASSLGLAGGYEQFF
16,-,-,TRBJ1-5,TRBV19,TGTGCCACCTCATCGGCGGACAACCATAGCAATCAGCCCCAGCATTTT,CATSSADNHSNQPQHF